This T cell receptor (beta chain) was observed in a study of blood T cells in healthy people across ages. Study-level information: Researchers report that template switching captured about one barcoded beta molecule per two T cells.

Next came a second PCR, run for about 6 to 11 cycles, which used a sample-barcoded 5' primer along with a J-beta primer mix. TCRdb independently ran MiXCR on the 5' RACE reads; one entry per CDR3 protein. The sample yields about 620,000 distinct CDR3 sequences, 40% to 65% seen once. The germline V gene encodes CDR1 DFQATT and CDR2 SNEGSKA (reference sequence). The CDR3 consists of 15 residues. The V gene lost 4 bases and the J gene lost 1 base, with 14 bases spanning the gap. Sequenced input: blood. This sequence originates from a woman older than 75 in good health. The chain joins TRBV20-1 to TRBJ2-1, with TRBD1 as a possible D gene (6 bases). The DNA for the CDR3 is TGCAGTGCTACCTCTGGGGGCTTTTCCTACAATGAGCAGTTCTTC. Encoded protein: CSATSGGFSYNEQFF.